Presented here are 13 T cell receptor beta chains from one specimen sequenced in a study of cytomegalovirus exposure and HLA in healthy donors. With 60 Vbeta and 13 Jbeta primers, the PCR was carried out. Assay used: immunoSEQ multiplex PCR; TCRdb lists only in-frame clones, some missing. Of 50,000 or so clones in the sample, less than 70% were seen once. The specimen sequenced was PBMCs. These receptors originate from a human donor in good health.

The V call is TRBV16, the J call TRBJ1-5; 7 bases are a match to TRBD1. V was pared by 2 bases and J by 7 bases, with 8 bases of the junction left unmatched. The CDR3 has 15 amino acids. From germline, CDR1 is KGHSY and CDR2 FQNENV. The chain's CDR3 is CASSQQIGGEQPQHF. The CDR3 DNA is TGTGCCAGCAGCCAACAAATAGGGGGCGAGCAGCCCCAGCATTTT.

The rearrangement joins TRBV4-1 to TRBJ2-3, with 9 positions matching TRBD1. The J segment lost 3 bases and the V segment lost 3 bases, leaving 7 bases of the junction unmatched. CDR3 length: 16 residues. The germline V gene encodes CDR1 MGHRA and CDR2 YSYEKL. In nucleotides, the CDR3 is TGCGCCAGCAGCCAGGAGGACAGGGGTCGAACAGATACGCAGTATTTT. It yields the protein CASSQEDRGRTDTQYF.

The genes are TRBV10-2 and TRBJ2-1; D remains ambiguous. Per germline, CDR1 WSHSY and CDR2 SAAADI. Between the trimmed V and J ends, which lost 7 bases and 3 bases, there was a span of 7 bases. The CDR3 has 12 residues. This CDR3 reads CASTNNYNEQFF. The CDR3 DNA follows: TGCGCCAGCACTAATAACTACAATGAGCAGTTCTTC.

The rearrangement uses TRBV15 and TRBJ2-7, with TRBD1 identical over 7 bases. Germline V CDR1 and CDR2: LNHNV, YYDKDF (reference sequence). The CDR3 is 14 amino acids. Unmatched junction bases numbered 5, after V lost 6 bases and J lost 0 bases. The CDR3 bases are TGTGCCACCAGTCCAGGGGGTTACTCCTACGAGCAGTACTTC. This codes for CATSPGGYSYEQYF.

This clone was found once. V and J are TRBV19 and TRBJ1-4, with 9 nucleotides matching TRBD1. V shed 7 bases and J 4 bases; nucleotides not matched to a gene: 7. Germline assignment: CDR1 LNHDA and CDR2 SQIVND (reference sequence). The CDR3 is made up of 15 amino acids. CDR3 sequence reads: CASTTGQGRNEKLFF. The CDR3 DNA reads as TGTGCCAGTACCACAGGACAGGGGCGTAATGAAAAACTGTTTTTT. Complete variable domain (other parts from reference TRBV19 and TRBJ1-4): DGGITQSPKYLFRKEGQNVTLSCEQNLNHDAMYWYRQDPGQGLRLIYYSQIVNDFQKGDIAEGYSVSREKKESFPLTVTSAQKNPTAFYLCASTTGQGRNEKLFFGSGTQLSVL.

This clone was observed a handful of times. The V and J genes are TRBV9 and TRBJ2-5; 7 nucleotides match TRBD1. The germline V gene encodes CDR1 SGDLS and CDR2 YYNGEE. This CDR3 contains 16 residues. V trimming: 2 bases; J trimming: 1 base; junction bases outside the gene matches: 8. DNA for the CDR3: TGTGCCAGCAGCGTCGGGACAGCTATAGTCCAAGAGACCCAGTACTTC. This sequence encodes CASSVGTAIVQETQYF.

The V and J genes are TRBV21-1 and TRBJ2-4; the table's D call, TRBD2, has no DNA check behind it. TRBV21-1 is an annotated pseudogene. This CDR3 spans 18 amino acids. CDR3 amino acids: CASNPDKLAGLAKNIQYF. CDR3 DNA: TGTGCCAGCAACCCAGATAAATTAGCGGGGTTAGCCAAAAACATTCAGTACTTC.

DNA for the CDR3: TGTGCCAGCAGCTCTCCCGTAGAGGGGGGGGGAGAGACCCAGTACTTC. It translates to CASSSPVEGGGETQYF. The chain carries TRBV7-9 and TRBJ2-5; D perhaps matches TRBD2 (7 bases). Trimming stripped 4 bases from V and 4 bases from J, with 19 bases between. This CDR3 is built from 16 residues. From germline, CDR1 is SEHNR and CDR2 FQNEAQ (reference sequence). The entire variable domain, with the rest obtained from reference TRBV7-9 and TRBJ2-5, is as follows: DTGVSQNPRHKITKRGQNVTFRCDPISEHNRLYWYRQTLGQGPEFLTYFQNEAQLEKSRLLSDRFSAERPKGSFSTLEIQRTEQGDSAMYLCASSSPVEGGGETQYFGPGTRLLVL.

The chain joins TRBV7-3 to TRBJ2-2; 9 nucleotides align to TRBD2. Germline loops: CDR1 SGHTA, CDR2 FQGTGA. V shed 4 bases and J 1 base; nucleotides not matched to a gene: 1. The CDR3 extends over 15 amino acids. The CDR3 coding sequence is TGTGCCAGCAGCTCACTAGCGGGGAACACCGGGGAGCTGTTTTTT. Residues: CASSSLAGNTGELFF.

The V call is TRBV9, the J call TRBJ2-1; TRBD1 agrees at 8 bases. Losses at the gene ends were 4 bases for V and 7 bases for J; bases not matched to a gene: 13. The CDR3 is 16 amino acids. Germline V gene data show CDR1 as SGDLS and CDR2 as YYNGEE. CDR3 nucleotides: TGTGCCAGCAGCCCCAGGGGGCAGGGCCCCAGTAATGAGCAGTTCTTC. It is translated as CASSPRGQGPSNEQFF.

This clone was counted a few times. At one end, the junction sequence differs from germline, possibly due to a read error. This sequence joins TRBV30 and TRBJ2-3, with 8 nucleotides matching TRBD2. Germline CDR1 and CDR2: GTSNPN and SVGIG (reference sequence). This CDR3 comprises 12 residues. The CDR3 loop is CAWSVSGGGRIF. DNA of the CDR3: TGTGCCTGGAGTGTGTCCGGCGGGGGGCGGATATTT.

The CDR3, as DNA: TGTGCCATCAGAGGATTCGGGGGAGCCTACGAGCAGTACTTC. Protein sequence: CAIRGFGGAYEQYF. The rearrangement uses TRBV10-3 and TRBJ2-7, with a possible D match to TRBD2 (6 bases). V was pared by 6 bases and J by 2 bases, with 14 bases between. The CDR3 sequence is 14 residues long. Germline-derived CDR1 and CDR2 are ENHRY and SYGVKD.

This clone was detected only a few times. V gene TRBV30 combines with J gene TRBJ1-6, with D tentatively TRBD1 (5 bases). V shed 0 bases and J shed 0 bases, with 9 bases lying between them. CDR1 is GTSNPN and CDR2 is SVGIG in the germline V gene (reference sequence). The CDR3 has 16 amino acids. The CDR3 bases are TGTGCCTGGAGTGTACGACAGAGCTCCTATAATTCACCCCTCCACTTT. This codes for CAWSVRQSSYNSPLHF.